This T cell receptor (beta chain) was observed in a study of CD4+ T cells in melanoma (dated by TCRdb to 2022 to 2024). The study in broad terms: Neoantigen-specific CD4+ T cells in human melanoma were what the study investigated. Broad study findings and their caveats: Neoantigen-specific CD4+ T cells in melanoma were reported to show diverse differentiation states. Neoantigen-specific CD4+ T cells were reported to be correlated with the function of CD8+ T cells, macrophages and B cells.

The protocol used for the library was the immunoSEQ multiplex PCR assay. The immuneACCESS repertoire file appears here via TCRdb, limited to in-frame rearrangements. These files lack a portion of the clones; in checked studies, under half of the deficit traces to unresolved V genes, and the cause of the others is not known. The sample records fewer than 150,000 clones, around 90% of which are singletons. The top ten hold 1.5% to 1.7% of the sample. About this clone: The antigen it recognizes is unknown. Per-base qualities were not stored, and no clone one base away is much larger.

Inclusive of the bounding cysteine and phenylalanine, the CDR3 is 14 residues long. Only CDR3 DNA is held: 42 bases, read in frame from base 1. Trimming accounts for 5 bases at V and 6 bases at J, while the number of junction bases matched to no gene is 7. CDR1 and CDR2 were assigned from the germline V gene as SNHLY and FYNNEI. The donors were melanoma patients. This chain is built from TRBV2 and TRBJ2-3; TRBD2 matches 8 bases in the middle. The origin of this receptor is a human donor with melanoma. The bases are TGTGCCAGCAGTCCGGGACTAGTCGGGGATACGCAGTATTTT. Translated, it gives CASSPGLVGDTQYF.